Listed below are T cell receptor beta chains from one sample, sequenced in a study of Graves' ophthalmopathy and Graves' hyperthyroidism. One entry per CDR3 protein results from TCRdb running MiXCR on the multiplex PCR reads. The data show some 170,000 distinct CDR3 sequences, with around 39% seen just once and around 9.3% held by the top ten. Source material: peripheral blood. These receptors all stem from a man aged 30 to 45 with Graves' ophthalmopathy. Each CDR3 is given with its conserved first and last residue. The order of the fields is CDR3 length, D gene, V gene, J gene, clone size, CDR3 DNA, CDR3 protein. D genes are given only for firm matches. Not all rows give a size; the values are once, few, many and, for expanded clones, a class.

16	TRBD1	TRBV12-3/TRBV12-4	TRBJ1-1	many	TGTGCCAGCAGTCTCCGACAGGGGGCGAGACCCACTGAAGCTTTCTTT	CASSLRQGARPTEAFF
14	.	TRBV12-3/TRBV12-4	TRBJ2-7	many	TGTGCCAGCAGTTTAGGAGTGGGCAGCTACGAGCAGTACTTC	CASSLGVGSYEQYF
16	TRBD1	TRBV5-6	TRBJ2-5	.	TGTGCCAGCAGCTTCAGGGGGTCTAAAATGAGAGAGACCCAGTACTTC	CASSFRGSKMRETQYF
15	.	TRBV19	TRBJ1-1	many	TGTGCCAGTAGTATTGGGGTCGAGGGCCGGGCTGAAGCTTTCTTT	CASSIGVEGRAEAFF
15	TRBD1	TRBV27	TRBJ2-5	many	TGTGCCAGCAGTGGGGGGACAGGGGGTAGAGAGACCCAGTACTTC	CASSGGTGGRETQYF
15	.	TRBV28	TRBJ1-2	.	TGTGCCAGCAGTCCCTCCTCCGACGCACGGTATGGCTACACCTTC	CASSPSSDARYGYTF
16	.	TRBV7-2	TRBJ1-1	.	TGTGCCAGCAGCTTAGCGGGCAGCAGACTGAACACTGAAGCTTTCTTT	CASSLAGSRLNTEAFF
16	TRBD2	TRBV11-2	TRBJ2-2	.	TGTGCCAGCAGCCCCCACGGGACTATCAACACCGGGGAGCTGTTTTTT	CASSPHGTINTGELFF
14	TRBD1	TRBV6-4	TRBJ1-5	many	TGTGCCAGCAGCCCCGACAGGGAGGGTCAGCCCCAGCATTTT	CASSPDREGQPQHF
13	.	TRBV6-5	TRBJ1-1	many	TGTGCCAGCAGTTCATTGGTCCGCCCTGAAGCTTTCTTT	CASSSLVRPEAFF
17	.	TRBV5-1	TRBJ1-1	many	TGCGCCAGCAGCCACGGTCGAGGTCCCCGGGAGAGGACTGAAGCTTTCTTT	CASSHGRGPRERTEAFF
15	.	TRBV6-5	TRBJ1-2	.	TGTGCCAGCAGTTATTTTGAGACAGGCGGCTATGGCTACACCTTC	CASSYFETGGYGYTF
14	TRBD2	TRBV6-1	TRBJ2-7	.	TGTGCCAGCAAAAGAAGCGGGACTAGCCACGAGCAGTACTTC	CASKRSGTSHEQYF
14	.	TRBV19	TRBJ1-1	.	TGTGCCAGTAGTATAATAAGCAGGAACACTGAAGCTTTCTTT	CASSIISRNTEAFF
13	TRBD2	TRBV6-5	TRBJ2-7	many	TGTGCCAGCAGTTATGCGGGGGACTACGAGCAGTACTTC	CASSYAGDYEQYF
16	.	TRBV30	TRBJ2-5	.	TGTGCCTGGAGTGTAAACCCGGGACTCAACCAAGAGACCCAGTACTTC	CAWSVNPGLNQETQYF
18	.	TRBV7-8	TRBJ1-2	many	TGTGCCAGCAGCTTTCGAGGGGCGAGGAGCAAAAGGGGCTATGGCTACACCTTC	CASSFRGARSKRGYGYTF